This T cell receptor beta chain was identified during a study of monozygotic twins with inflammatory bowel disease. Comments on this clonotype: The antigen is unknown.

Study results and caveats: By inverse Simpson index, TCRbeta diversity was lower in IBD patients than in healthy co-twins. Sharing of clonotypes with others was lower in IBD patients than in healthy twins, and this was especially so with disease activity.

Every TCR library consumed around 4,000 ng of total RNA. Template-switch reactions added UMIs with a 6-nucleotide sample barcode. TCRdb reanalyzed the 5' RACE reads, giving one entry per CDR3 protein sequence and no DNA. This sample carries around 220,000 distinct CDR3 sequences, with more than 7.5% going to the ten biggest clones. Specimen: blood. This TCR was sampled from a human donor with ulcerative colitis or Crohn's disease, or a healthy co-twin of an affected twin (not recorded which).

CDR3 protein: CSVETGQGALYEQYF. V is TRBV29-1 and J is TRBJ2-7; TCRdb proposes TRBD1, but this gene call is untestable without DNA. This CDR3 is 15 amino acids long. The germline CDR1 and CDR2 sequences are SQVTM and ANQGSEA.